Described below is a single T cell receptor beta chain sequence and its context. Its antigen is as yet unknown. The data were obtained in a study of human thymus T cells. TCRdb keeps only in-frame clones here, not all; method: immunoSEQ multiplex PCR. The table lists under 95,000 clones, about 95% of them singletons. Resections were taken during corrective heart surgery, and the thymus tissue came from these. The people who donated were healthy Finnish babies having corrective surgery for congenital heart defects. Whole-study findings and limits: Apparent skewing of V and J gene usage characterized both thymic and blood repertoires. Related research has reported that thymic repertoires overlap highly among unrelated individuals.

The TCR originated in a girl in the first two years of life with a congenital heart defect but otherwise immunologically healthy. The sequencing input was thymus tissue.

CDR3 loop: CASSFPPRGGIPNTGELFF. CDR3 coding DNA: TGTGCCAGCAGTTTCCCCCCAAGAGGGGGGATTCCGAACACCGGGGAGCTGTTTTTT. This chain joins TRBV27 and TRBJ2-2; D could derive from TRBD1 or TRBD2 (6 bases each). The CDR3 covers 19 residues. V was shortened by 3 bases and J by 0 bases, with 20 bases between the two germline ends. Germline CDR1 MNHEY, CDR2 SMNVEV (reference sequence).